This TCR beta chain emerged from a study of naive and memory T cell subsets. Study-wide findings and caveats: TCR transcript changes with activation or differentiation may affect this RNA method.

Germline CDR1 is MGHDK and CDR2 is SYGVNS. Germline trimming cut 3 bases from V and 3 bases from J; bases unmatched to any gene: 4. The CDR3 spans 15 residues. The library had UMIs added by 3' ligation of an oligonucleotide to TCR cDNA. This clonotype was recorded at least ten times. What it binds is not known. Four PCR rounds used nested alpha and beta constant region primers plus the SP2 primer. Alpha and beta constant region primers primed reverse transcription for blood and skin samples. MiXCR, run by TCRdb on the 5' RACE reads, gives a single entry per CDR3 protein. The data contain 55,000 to 70,000 distinct CDR3 sequences, 7.2% of them singletons.

V usage is TRBV25-1 and J usage is TRBJ2-4, with TRBD1 identical over 8 bases. This clonotype was obtained from a male donor in good health. The CDR3, as DNA: TGTGCCAGCAGTGAGACAGGGGATGGCAAAAACATTCAGTACTTC. Protein sequence: CASSETGDGKNIQYF.